The rows below give T cell receptor beta chains drawn from one sample of a study of response to subunit inactivated influenza vaccine. TCRdb analysed the RT-PCR reads with MiXCR anew, one entry per CDR3 protein. Of over 650,000 distinct CDR3 sequences listed, under 20% were seen once; the top ten hold roughly 11%. Source: PBMCs from blood, taken roughly 5 days after vaccination. The receptors were gathered from a man aged 50-59 years who received an inactivated influenza vaccine. Both conserved end residues are part of each CDR3. Fields, in order: CDR3 DNA, CDR3 protein, V gene, J gene, clone size, D gene. The D gene is left open where the match is weak. Only part of the rows carry a size: once, few, many, or a class if the clone is expanded.

TGTGCCAGCAGGTGGGGGGGGAGCTACGAGCAGTACTTC,CASRWGGSYEQYF,TRBV28,TRBJ2-7,NA,TRBD2
TGTGCCAGCAGCTTAGCCATCGGGGTCTCCTACGAGCAGTACTTC,CASSLAIGVSYEQYF,TRBV7-2,TRBJ2-7,many,NA
TGTGCCAGCAGTTGTCAAGGGTTTCTCAATTCACCCCTCCACTTT,CASSCQGFLNSPLHF,TRBV6-5,TRBJ1-6,few,NA
TGTGCCAGCAGTTCAACAGGGTACGATAATGAAAAACTGTTTTTT,CASSSTGYDNEKLFF,TRBV28,TRBJ1-4,few,NA
TGTGCCAGCAGCCGGACAGGAAAGGCAGATACGCAGTATTTT,CASSRTGKADTQYF,TRBV7-2,TRBJ2-3,NA,TRBD1
TGTGCCAGCAGCTTAGCCAAAGGGGGCTACACCTTC,CASSLAKGGYTF,TRBV7-9,TRBJ1-2,NA,NA
TGTGCCAGCAGCCAAGATCGGGACAATGAGCAGTTCTTC,CASSQDRDNEQFF,TRBV3-1,TRBJ2-1,few,NA
TGCAGCGTTGCCAGGGTCACCTACAATGAGCAGTTCTTC,CSVARVTYNEQFF,TRBV29-1,TRBJ2-1,many,NA
TGTGCCAGCAGCACCCTACCCCCGACTAGCACTGCCTACGAGCAGTACTTC,CASSTLPPTSTAYEQYF,TRBV6-1,TRBJ2-7,NA,TRBD2
TGCAGTGCTTACCAAGGACAGGGGGTAACCAATGAGCAGTTCTTC,CSAYQGQGVTNEQFF,TRBV20-1,TRBJ2-1,NA,TRBD1
TGTGCCAGCAGCTACGTCAATCAGCCCCAGCATTTT,CASSYVNQPQHF,TRBV7-2,TRBJ1-5,few,NA
TGTGCCAGCAGCTTGGCCGGGGATCGGAGTCAGCCCCAGCATTTT,CASSLAGDRSQPQHF,TRBV5-6,TRBJ1-5,NA,NA
TGCAGTGCCTCCCTAACGGGAGGGCCGGTTGAGCAGTTCTTC,CSASLTGGPVEQFF,TRBV20-1,TRBJ2-1,few,TRBD2
TGTGCCAGCAGCCCCCGGGACAGGGGAGAAAAACTGTTTTTT,CASSPRDRGEKLFF,TRBV6-1,TRBJ1-4,NA,TRBD1
TGCAGTGCCCCAGACAGGCATATCTATAATTCACCCCTCCACTTT,CSAPDRHIYNSPLHF,TRBV20-1,TRBJ1-6,many,NA
TGTGCCAGCAGTTACGGCAGGGAGGAGCGGCAGTTCTTC,CASSYGREERQFF,TRBV6-5,TRBJ2-1,few,NA
TGCGCCAGCAGCCAAGATATTGGGACTAGTTTTATCCACGAGCAGTACTTC,CASSQDIGTSFIHEQYF,TRBV4-3,TRBJ2-7,many,TRBD2
TGCAGCGTTGAAGTCCCTAGGTCCAGAAACATTCAGTACTTC,CSVEVPRSRNIQYF,TRBV29-1,TRBJ2-4,few,NA
TGTGCCAGCAGTTTAAGTGGGTACACTGAAGCTTTCTTT,CASSLSGYTEAFF,TRBV27,TRBJ1-1,many,NA
TGTGCCAGCAGCTTAATGGGGAATCGGGAGACCCAGTACTTC,CASSLMGNRETQYF,TRBV7-2,TRBJ2-5,NA,NA
TGTGCCAGCAGCTCCCGGGCGGGGAGGGAATACGAGCAGTACTTC,CASSSRAGREYEQYF,TRBV6-1,TRBJ2-7,few,TRBD2
TGTGCCAGCAGCTTAGCAGGGTTCAATAATTCACCCCTCCACTTT,CASSLAGFNNSPLHF,TRBV7-2,TRBJ1-6,few,NA
TGTGCCAGCAGTTTGACTAGCGGGGGGGCCGTCACCGGGGAGCTGTTTTTT,CASSLTSGGAVTGELFF,TRBV12-3/TRBV12-4,TRBJ2-2,NA,TRBD2
TGTGCCAGCAGCGTACCGCATACCGTGGAGCTGTTTTTT,CASSVPHTVELFF,TRBV9,TRBJ2-2,NA,NA
TGTGCCAGCAGTTTAGTTAGTCGGGGCCCCAACACAGATACGCAGTATTTT,CASSLVSRGPNTDTQYF,TRBV27,TRBJ2-3,few,NA
TGTGCCAGCAGCGCCCAGGGGGCTCGGGACACCGGGGAGCTGTTTTTT,CASSAQGARDTGELFF,TRBV9,TRBJ2-2,NA,TRBD1
TGTGCCAGCAGTGTCGGGAGGGGAGGCACTGAAGCTTTCTTT,CASSVGRGGTEAFF,TRBV27,TRBJ1-1,NA,NA
TGCGCCAGCAGGGAGGGTCAAGATTCACCCCTCCACTTT,CASREGQDSPLHF,TRBV5-1,TRBJ1-6,few,NA
TGTGCCAGCAAAACAGGCCGATCGACTAGCGGGAGTCCCGGGCAGTTCTTC,CASKTGRSTSGSPGQFF,TRBV7-8,TRBJ2-1,NA,TRBD2
TGCAGTGCTAGGACCCAGGGTAACAATCAGCCCCAGCATTTT,CSARTQGNNQPQHF,TRBV20-1,TRBJ1-5,few,NA
TGCAGTGCTACCAGCTTCGGGGCTAGCCTTTCCCATTCGGGCAAAAACATTCAGTACTTC,CSATSFGASLSHSGKNIQYF,TRBV20-1,TRBJ2-4,NA,NA
TGCAGTGCTAGACGGGTTACCGGGGCCACCTACGAGCAGTACTTC,CSARRVTGATYEQYF,TRBV20-1,TRBJ2-7,few,NA
TGCGCCAGCAGCTTGGCGGGACAGGGAGGGCAGCCCCAGCATTTT,CASSLAGQGGQPQHF,TRBV5-1,TRBJ1-5,many,TRBD1
TGTGCCAGCAGTTTCGCGGGCCCGATAAGCTCCTACGAGCAGTACTTC,CASSFAGPISSYEQYF,TRBV12-3/TRBV12-4,TRBJ2-7,few,NA
TGTGCCAGCGGTTTAGAAACGAACACCGGGGAGCTGTTTTTT,CASGLETNTGELFF,TRBV5-6,TRBJ2-2,NA,NA
TGCAGTGCTCTTTCCCCGCAGGGCTTGTACGAGCAGTACTTC,CSALSPQGLYEQYF,TRBV20-1,TRBJ2-7,many,NA
TGTGCCAGCAGCCGCCGGGGGGGGGAGACCCAGTACTTC,CASSRRGGETQYF,TRBV7-9,TRBJ2-5,few,TRBD2
TGCGCCAGCAGCTTGGGGACAGGGGAATGGAATGAGCAGTTCTTC,CASSLGTGEWNEQFF,TRBV5-1,TRBJ2-1,few,TRBD1
TGTGCCAGCAGCAAAGAGCGGGGGGCCTACAATGAGCAGTTCTTC,CASSKERGAYNEQFF,TRBV11-2,TRBJ2-1,NA,TRBD2
TGCAGTGCTACCCAGGGTCCCGGGGCCAACGTCCTGACTTTC,CSATQGPGANVLTF,TRBV20-1,TRBJ2-6,many,NA
TGCGCCAGCAGCCAAGAAGTGACAGCCGCCTATGGCTACACCTTC,CASSQEVTAAYGYTF,TRBV4-1,TRBJ1-2,NA,NA
TGTGCCAGCAACGGACTAGCGGCCTACAATGAGCAGTTCTTC,CASNGLAAYNEQFF,TRBV2,TRBJ2-1,NA,TRBD2
TGCAGTGCTAGTTTTGGACAGGCCCGCCATCAGCCCCAGCATTTT,CSASFGQARHQPQHF,TRBV20-1,TRBJ1-5,NA,TRBD1
TGTGCCACCAGTGATTTGCGGACAGCCATCAATGAGCAGTTCTTC,CATSDLRTAINEQFF,TRBV24-1,TRBJ2-1,few,NA
TGTGCCAGCAGTTTCTCAGGGGGCGGTAATTCACCCCTCCACTTT,CASSFSGGGNSPLHF,TRBV12-3/TRBV12-4,TRBJ1-6,NA,TRBD1
TGCGCCAGCAGCACGGGGGACAGGGGAAAAAGTGAAAAACTGTTTTTT,CASSTGDRGKSEKLFF,TRBV5-1,TRBJ1-4,few,TRBD1
TGTGCCAGCAGCGTCGGGAGGGGTACAGATACGCAGTATTTT,CASSVGRGTDTQYF,TRBV12-3/TRBV12-4,TRBJ2-3,few,TRBD2
TGTGCCAGCACCCCGGACCTGGGGGACGAGCAGTACTTC,CASTPDLGDEQYF,TRBV28,TRBJ2-7,few,NA